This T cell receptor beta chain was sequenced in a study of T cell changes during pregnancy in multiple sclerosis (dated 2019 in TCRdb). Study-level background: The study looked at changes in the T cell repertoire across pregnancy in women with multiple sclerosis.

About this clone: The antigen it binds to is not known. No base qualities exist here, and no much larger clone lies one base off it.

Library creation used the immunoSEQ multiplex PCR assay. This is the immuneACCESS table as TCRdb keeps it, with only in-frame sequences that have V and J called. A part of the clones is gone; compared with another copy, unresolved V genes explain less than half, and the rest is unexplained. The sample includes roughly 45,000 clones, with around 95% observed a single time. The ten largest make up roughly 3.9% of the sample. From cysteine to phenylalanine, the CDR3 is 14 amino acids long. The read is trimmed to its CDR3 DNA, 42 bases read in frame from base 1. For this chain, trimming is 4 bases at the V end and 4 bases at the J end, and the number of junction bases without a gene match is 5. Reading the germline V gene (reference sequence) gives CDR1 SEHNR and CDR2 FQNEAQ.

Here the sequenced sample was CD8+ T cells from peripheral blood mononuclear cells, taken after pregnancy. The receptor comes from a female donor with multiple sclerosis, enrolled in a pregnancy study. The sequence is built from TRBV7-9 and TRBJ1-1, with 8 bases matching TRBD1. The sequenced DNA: TGTGCCAGCAGCTCATGGACAGGGCCCACTGAAGCTTTCTTT. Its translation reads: CASSSWTGPTEAFF.